This T cell receptor (beta chain) was captured in a study of blood T cell repertoires in COVID-19. The wider study: T cells, B-cell-depleted T cells, or PBMCs provided the cDNA or gDNA that served as material.

Repertoires were generated with immunoSEQ multiplex PCR, while TCRdb's copy carries only in-frame clones and drops some. The table shows just under 50,000 clones, with 90% occurring only once. Germline V gives CDR1 SQVTM, CDR2 ANQGSEA. V was clipped by 6 bases and J by 8 bases; unmatched bases: 6. The CDR3 covers 12 residues. This sequence joins TRBV29-1 and TRBJ2-2, with 7 bases fitting TRBD2. The specimen was peripheral blood. This TCR was recovered from a human donor in a cohort sampled during active COVID-19. CDR3 sequence (DNA): TGCAGCGTGCCGCGGGAGTCAGGGGAGCTGTTTTTT. This codes for CSVPRESGELFF.